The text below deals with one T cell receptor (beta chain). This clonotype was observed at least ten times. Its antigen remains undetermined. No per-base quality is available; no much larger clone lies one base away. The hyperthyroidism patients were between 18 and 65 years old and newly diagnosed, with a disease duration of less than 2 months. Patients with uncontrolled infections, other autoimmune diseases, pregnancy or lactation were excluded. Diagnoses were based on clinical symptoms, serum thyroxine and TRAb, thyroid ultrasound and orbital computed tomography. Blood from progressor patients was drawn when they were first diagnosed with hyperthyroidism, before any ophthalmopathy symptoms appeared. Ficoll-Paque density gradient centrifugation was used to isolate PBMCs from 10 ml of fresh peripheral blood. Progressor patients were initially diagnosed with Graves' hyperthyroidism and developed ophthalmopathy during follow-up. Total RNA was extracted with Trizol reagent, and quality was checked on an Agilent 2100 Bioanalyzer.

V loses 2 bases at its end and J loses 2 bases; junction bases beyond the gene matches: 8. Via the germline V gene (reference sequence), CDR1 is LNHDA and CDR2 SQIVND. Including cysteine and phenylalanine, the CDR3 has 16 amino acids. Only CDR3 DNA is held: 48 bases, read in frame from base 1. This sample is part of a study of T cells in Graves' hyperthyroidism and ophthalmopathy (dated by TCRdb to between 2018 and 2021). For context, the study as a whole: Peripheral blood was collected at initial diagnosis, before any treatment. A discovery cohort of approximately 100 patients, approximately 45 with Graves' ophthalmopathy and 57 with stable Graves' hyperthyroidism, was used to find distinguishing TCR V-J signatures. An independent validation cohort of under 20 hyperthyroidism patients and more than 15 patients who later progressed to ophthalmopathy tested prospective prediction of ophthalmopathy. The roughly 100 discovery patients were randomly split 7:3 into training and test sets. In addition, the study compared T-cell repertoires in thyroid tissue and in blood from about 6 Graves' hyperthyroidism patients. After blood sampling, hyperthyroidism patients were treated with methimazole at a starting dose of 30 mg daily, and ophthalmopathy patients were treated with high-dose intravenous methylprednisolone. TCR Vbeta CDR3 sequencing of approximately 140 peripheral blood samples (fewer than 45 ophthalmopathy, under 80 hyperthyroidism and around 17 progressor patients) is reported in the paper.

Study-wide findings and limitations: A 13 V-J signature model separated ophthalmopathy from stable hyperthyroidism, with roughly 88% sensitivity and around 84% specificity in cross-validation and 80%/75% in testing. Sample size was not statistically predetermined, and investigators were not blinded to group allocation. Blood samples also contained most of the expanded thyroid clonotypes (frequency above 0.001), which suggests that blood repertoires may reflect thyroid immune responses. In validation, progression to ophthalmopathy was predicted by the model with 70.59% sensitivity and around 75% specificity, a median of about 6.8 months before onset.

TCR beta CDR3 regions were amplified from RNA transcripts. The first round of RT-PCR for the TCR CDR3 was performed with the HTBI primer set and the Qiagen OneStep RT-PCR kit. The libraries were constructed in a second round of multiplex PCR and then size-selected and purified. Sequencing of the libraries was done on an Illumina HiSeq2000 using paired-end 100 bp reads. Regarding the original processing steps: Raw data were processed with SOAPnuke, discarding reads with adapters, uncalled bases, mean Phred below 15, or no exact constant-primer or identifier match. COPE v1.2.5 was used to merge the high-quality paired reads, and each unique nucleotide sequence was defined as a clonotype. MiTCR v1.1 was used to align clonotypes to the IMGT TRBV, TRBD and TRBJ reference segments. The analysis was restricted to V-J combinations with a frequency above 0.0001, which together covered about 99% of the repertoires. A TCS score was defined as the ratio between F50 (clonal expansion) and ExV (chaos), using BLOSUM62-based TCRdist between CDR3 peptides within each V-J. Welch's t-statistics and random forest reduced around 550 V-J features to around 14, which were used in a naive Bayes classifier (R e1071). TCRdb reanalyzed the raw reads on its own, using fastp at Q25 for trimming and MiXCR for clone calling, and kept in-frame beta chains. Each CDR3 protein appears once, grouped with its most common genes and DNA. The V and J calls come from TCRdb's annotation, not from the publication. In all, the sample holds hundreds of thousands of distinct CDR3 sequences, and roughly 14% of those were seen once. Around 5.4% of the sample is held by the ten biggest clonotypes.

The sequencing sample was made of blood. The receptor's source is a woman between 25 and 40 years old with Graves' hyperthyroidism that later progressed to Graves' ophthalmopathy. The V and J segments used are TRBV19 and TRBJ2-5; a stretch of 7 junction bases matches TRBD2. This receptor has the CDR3 CASSIYVAGQQETQYF. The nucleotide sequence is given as TGTGCCAGTAGTATATATGTAGCGGGCCAACAAGAGACCCAGTACTTC.